This T cell receptor (beta chain) originates from a study of control samples from healthy donors and cancer patients. Only in-frame clones appear in the TCRdb table, and some are missing; sequencing was by immunoSEQ multiplex PCR. The sample records about 140,000 clones, 94% being singletons. The receptor was derived from a man between 40 and 49 years old in good health. Sample: blood.

CDR3: CASSQVQAGELFF. In DNA, the CDR3 is TGCGCCAGCAGCCAAGTTCAGGCCGGGGAGCTGTTTTTT. V gene TRBV4-1 combines with J gene TRBJ2-2; no firm D call. There are 13 residues in the CDR3. The ends were cut back, 1 base at V and 6 bases at J, with 6 bases in the middle. Per germline, CDR1 MGHRA and CDR2 YSYEKL.